These T cell receptor beta chains were read from a single sample in a study of blood T cell repertoires in COVID-19. Profiling relied on immunoSEQ multiplex PCR, and the TCRdb table lists in-frame clones only, not all of them. Among 200,000 or so clones listed, more than 65% were seen once. The sequencing sample was made of peripheral blood. These receptors were obtained from a woman aged 25 to 39 who had recovered from COVID-19. Each CDR3 is given with its conserved first and last residue. The order of the fields is J gene, clone size, V gene, D gene, CDR3 DNA, CDR3 protein. The D gene is left open where the match is weak. Some rows mark clone size as missing; the rest say once, few, many or name a class of expanded clone.

J: TRBJ1-4; size: NA; V: TRBV9; D: NA; DNA: TGTGCCAGCAGCGTGGGGGGTTCAACTAATGAAAAACTGTTTTTT; CDR3: CASSVGGSTNEKLFF
J: TRBJ2-2; size: NA; V: TRBV6-5; D: NA; DNA: TGTGCCAGCAGTATCCGCGTTGCTGCCGGGGAGCTGTTTTTT; CDR3: CASSIRVAAGELFF
J: TRBJ2-2; size: once; V: TRBV5-1; D: TRBD2; DNA: TGCGCCAGCAGCTTGGGACTAGCGGAGAACACCGGGGAGCTGTTTTTT; CDR3: CASSLGLAENTGELFF
J: TRBJ2-1; size: NA; V: TRBV5-1; D: NA; DNA: TGCGCCAGCAGCTCCCAGGGTATCCCCTACAATGAGCAGTTCTTC; CDR3: CASSSQGIPYNEQFF
J: TRBJ1-4; size: NA; V: TRBV18; D: TRBD1; DNA: TGTGCCAGCTCGCCACTACAGGGGGCGTATAATGAAAAACTGTTTTTT; CDR3: CASSPLQGAYNEKLFF
J: TRBJ2-2; size: few; V: TRBV5-6; D: TRBD1; DNA: TGTGCCAGCAGCTTGGGGACAGGTGGCGGGGAGCTGTTTTTT; CDR3: CASSLGTGGGELFF
J: TRBJ1-1; size: once; V: TRBV6-5; D: NA; DNA: TGTGCCAGCAGTCCCGGGGGGCGGAACACTGAAGCTTTCTTT; CDR3: CASSPGGRNTEAFF
J: TRBJ1-6; size: NA; V: TRBV7-2; D: NA; DNA: TGTGCCAGCACCTTCCGTAATTCACCCCTCCACTTT; CDR3: CASTFRNSPLHF
J: TRBJ1-2; size: NA; V: TRBV12-3/TRBV12-4; D: NA; DNA: TGTGCCAGCAGCCTGGGGGGGGCTGGCTACACCTTC; CDR3: CASSLGGAGYTF
J: TRBJ2-7; size: once; V: TRBV19; D: NA; DNA: TGTGCCAGTAGTGCCAGAGGAAACACCTACGAGCAGTACTTC; CDR3: CASSARGNTYEQYF
J: TRBJ2-1; size: NA; V: TRBV5-1; D: TRBD2; DNA: TGCGCCAGCAGTCCTAGGACTAGCGGGAGTCACAATGAGCAGTTCTTC; CDR3: CASSPRTSGSHNEQFF
J: TRBJ1-1; size: NA; V: TRBV9; D: NA; DNA: TGTGCCAGCAGCGTACAGGGTCAAATGAACACTGAAGCTTTCTTT; CDR3: CASSVQGQMNTEAFF
J: TRBJ1-1; size: NA; V: TRBV10-3; D: NA; DNA: TGTGCCATCAGGGACAGAGGAAACACTGAAGCTTTCTTT; CDR3: CAIRDRGNTEAFF
J: TRBJ2-2; size: once; V: TRBV19; D: NA; DNA: TGTGCCAGTTCAAACACCGGGGAGCTGTTTTTT; CDR3: CASSNTGELFF
J: TRBJ1-1; size: NA; V: TRBV14; D: NA; DNA: TGTGCCAGCAGCCCCGGCGGGGGGAGGACTGAAGCTTTCTTT; CDR3: CASSPGGGRTEAFF
J: TRBJ2-1; size: NA; V: TRBV30; D: NA; DNA: TGTGCCTGGACGAGTACGAGAAACAATGAGCAGTTCTTC; CDR3: CAWTSTRNNEQFF
J: TRBJ1-1; size: NA; V: TRBV19; D: NA; DNA: TGTGCCAGTACCCTGTATGGAGGGGCGGTTGAAGCTTTCTTT; CDR3: CASTLYGGAVEAFF
J: TRBJ2-1; size: NA; V: TRBV6-6; D: TRBD2; DNA: TGTGCCAGCAGTTTAGCGGGAGGGGGAAACAATGAGCAGTTCTTC; CDR3: CASSLAGGGNNEQFF
J: TRBJ2-1; size: NA; V: TRBV7-6; D: NA; DNA: TGTGCCAGCAGCTTGATTCCTCAACCGGGACTGAGTTCCGATGAGCAGTTCTTC; CDR3: CASSLIPQPGLSSDEQFF
J: TRBJ1-5; size: NA; V: TRBV11-2; D: NA; DNA: TGTGCCAGCAGCTGGGGAGGGAATCAGCCCCAGCATTTT; CDR3: CASSWGGNQPQHF
J: TRBJ2-3; size: NA; V: TRBV10-3; D: NA; DNA: TGTGCCATCAGTGAGTCTGAACTAGTAACAGATACGCAGTATTTT; CDR3: CAISESELVTDTQYF
J: TRBJ1-1; size: once; V: TRBV10-3; D: NA; DNA: TGTGCCATCAGTGAAGGCAGGGTGAGCACTGAAGCTTTCTTT; CDR3: CAISEGRVSTEAFF
J: TRBJ2-7; size: NA; V: TRBV6-5; D: NA; DNA: TGTGCCAGCAGTTACCAAGGGGCCTCCCCCCACGAGCAGTACTTC; CDR3: CASSYQGASPHEQYF
J: TRBJ2-3; size: NA; V: TRBV5-1; D: TRBD1; DNA: TGCGCCAGCAGCTTGTGGACAGGGTTTCATTGGATTACAGATACGCAGTATTTT; CDR3: CASSLWTGFHWITDTQYF
J: TRBJ1-5; size: NA; V: TRBV5-5; D: NA; DNA: TGTGCCAGCAGCCCCCCTGGCGGGGGCAATCAGCCCCAGCATTTT; CDR3: CASSPPGGGNQPQHF
J: TRBJ1-1; size: NA; V: TRBV13; D: NA; DNA: TGTGCCAGCAGCTTAGACCCAGGGCTAGGCGCTGAAGCTTTCTTT; CDR3: CASSLDPGLGAEAFF